The TCR beta chain under discussion was sequenced for a study of blood T cells in healthy people across ages. Across the whole study: With template switching, about one barcoded beta molecule was captured per two T cells.

Collection of 7.5 to 10 milliliters of peripheral blood was performed for each donor. The junction had 5 bases not matched to a gene; V was cut back by 1 base and J by 6 bases. In germline, CDR1 is SGHAT, CDR2 FQDESV (reference sequence). The CDR3 has 15 residues. Together with a sample-barcoded 5' primer, a J-beta primer mix was included in a second PCR lasting about 6 to 11 cycles. TCRdb itself ran the 5' RACE reads through MiXCR, one entry per CDR3 protein. In the table there are some 900,000 distinct CDR3 sequences, around 46% of which are singletons. This clonotype was observed a few times. The genes are TRBV11-1 and TRBJ2-3, with 9 positions matching TRBD2. Sequenced sample: blood. The clonotype comes from a man aged 25-45 years in good health. CDR3 residues: CASSLGTSAGDTQYF. DNA of the CDR3: TGTGCCAGCAGCTTAGGGACTAGCGCCGGGGATACGCAGTATTTT.